This is a list of T cell receptor beta chains from one sample in a study of chronic HIV infection and antiretroviral therapy. One entry per CDR3 protein, called by TCRdb with MiXCR from the 5' RACE reads. The sample includes about 31,000 distinct CDR3 sequences, 8% to 10% of them seen just once. The sequenced sample was peripheral blood. Receptors were obtained from an adult who had HIV and had not received antiretroviral therapy, or was an uninfected healthy control (not recorded which). The CDR3 runs from the conserved cysteine through the conserved F or W.

TRBV7-9,CASSLGQGISYEQYF
TRBV3-1,CASSQDPNQPQHF
TRBV6-4,CASSEVAGGQNEQFF
TRBV20-1,CSATDDLAGLQETQYF
TRBV29-1,CSVVRQPTQYF
TRBV2,CASSAGQSTEAFF
TRBV29-1,CSAGPAGELFF
TRBV7-9,CASSLGAQGGSYNEQFF
TRBV29-1,CSVGAMRNGELFF
TRBV6-5,CASSEGTSGASPEQFF
TRBV29-1,CSVETSGGFQETQYF
TRBV3-1,CASSQRTPDEQYF
TRBV10-3,CAIGRDLTDTQYF
TRBV7-8,CASSQRMTGSGANVLTF
TRBV24-1,CATSDRQGGEQFF
TRBV2,CARAGTGGIDEQFF